What follows are 20 T cell receptor beta chains derived from one specimen sequenced in a study of T cell responses to AZD1222 COVID-19 vaccine. The method was immunoSEQ multiplex PCR; TCRdb's version includes in-frame clones alone and lacks a portion of them. This sample has about 76,000 clones; around three quarters occur once, and the top ten carry roughly 28%. The source was peripheral blood, collected 28 days after the second dose of the MenACWY control vaccine. These receptors all stem from an adult who received the MenACWY meningococcal vaccine as a control.

V and J are TRBV6-5 and TRBJ2-2; 10 nucleotides line up with TRBD1. Germline loops: CDR1 MNHEY, CDR2 SVGAGI. Germline trimming cut 10 bases from V and 8 bases from J; bases unmatched to any gene: 10. CDR3 length: 14 residues. CDR3 sequence reads: CATTTGGGNGELFF. The CDR3 DNA reads as TGTGCCACCACGACAGGGGGCGGTAATGGGGAGCTGTTTTTT.

This clone was counted only a few times. This chain links TRBV2 with TRBJ1-2, with TRBD1 identical over 10 bases. The CDR3 is made up of 14 amino acids. CDR1 SNHLY and CDR2 FYNNEI come from the germline V gene. V lost 6 bases, J lost 4 bases, and 5 bases stayed unmatched. CDR3 sequence: CASSVGQGIYGYTF. The CDR3 DNA sequence: TGTGCCAGCAGCGTGGGACAGGGGATCTATGGCTACACCTTC.

This clone was seen only a few times. V usage is TRBV30 and J usage is TRBJ1-5, with 8 bases identical to TRBD1. This CDR3 contains 12 residues. Per the germline V gene, CDR1 is GTSNPN and CDR2 is SVGIG (reference sequence). The ends lost 2 bases at V and 12 bases at J; junction bases unmatched: 6. CDR3 sequence reads: CAWSKGDRIQHF. CDR3 DNA sequence: TGTGCCTGGAGTAAAGGGGACAGGATCCAGCATTTT.

This chain uses TRBV9 with TRBJ2-2; 9 nucleotides match TRBD1. The CDR3 extends over 15 amino acids. Germline V gene data show CDR1 as SGDLS and CDR2 as YYNGEE. Trimming took 4 bases from V and 6 from J; bases not matched to a gene: 7. CDR3 nucleotide sequence: TGTGCCAGCAGCACCGGGACAGGGCGCGCCGGGGAGCTGTTTTTT. Protein: CASSTGTGRAGELFF.

V is TRBV12-3 or TRBV12-4 and J is TRBJ1-5; tentative D call: TRBD1 (5 bases). V shed 1 base and J shed 14 bases, with 12 bases lying between them. The CDR3 covers 12 residues. For the CDR3, the DNA is TGTGCCAGCAGTTTAGGGGGCCGCTCAAAGCATTTT. Translated: CASSLGGRSKHF.

V is TRBV9 and J is TRBJ2-1; 14 nucleotides agree with TRBD2. Per the germline V gene, CDR1 is SGDLS and CDR2 is YYNGEE. With 0 bases clipped from V and 3 bases from J, the junction kept 5 bases outside the gene matches. The CDR3 loop spans 18 amino acids. CDR3 in amino acids: CASSVGLAGGPGYNEQFF. Here the CDR3 DNA reads TGTGCCAGCAGCGTAGGACTAGCGGGGGGGCCGGGCTACAATGAGCAGTTCTTC.

The rearrangement links TRBV28 to TRBJ1-5; a weak D match, TRBD1 (5 bases). Germline-derived CDR1 and CDR2 are MDHEN and SYDVKM. Trimming stripped 3 bases from V and 4 bases from J, with 7 bases between. The length of the CDR3 is 13 residues. The CDR3: CASSFRENQPQHF. The CDR3 DNA sequence: TGTGCCAGCAGTTTCAGGGAGAATCAGCCCCAGCATTTT.

The chain links TRBV30 to TRBJ1-5; D gene unclear. Per the germline V gene, CDR1 is GTSNPN and CDR2 is SVGIG (reference sequence). The V end lost 1 base, the J end lost 8 bases, and 12 bases lay between the germline ends. The CDR3 spans 13 residues. The DNA of the CDR3 is TGTGCCTGGAGTGCCCAGAGGGTAGAGCCCCAGCATTTT. Translation gives CAWSAQRVEPQHF.

This clone was seen just once. Germline and junction disagree at one end, which may indicate a read error. This chain uses TRBV7-2 with TRBJ2-7; TRBD1 agrees at 7 bases. The CDR3 is 17 residues long. Germline lookup yields CDR1 SGHTA and CDR2 FQGNSA. The CDR3 sequence is CASSLAIGSDRRYEQYF. In DNA form, the CDR3 reads TGTGCCAGCAGTTTAGCAATTGGGTCGGACAGGCGTTACGAGCAGTACTTC.

The chain couples TRBV6-5 to TRBJ2-3, with 7 bases aligning to TRBD1. Germline V gene data show CDR1 as MNHEY and CDR2 as SVGAGI. The V and J ends lost 8 bases and 0 bases, in that order; junction bases with no gene match: 5. The CDR3 runs to 14 residues. The DNA of the CDR3 is TGTGCCAGCGGCGGCAGGGGGAGCACAGATACGCAGTATTTT. This translates into CASGGRGSTDTQYF.

This clone was observed many times. The chain combines TRBV2 with TRBJ2-3; D is perhaps TRBD2 (6 bases). CDR1 and CDR2 (germline): SNHLY, FYNNEI. V was pared by 6 bases and J by 12 bases, with 13 bases between. This CDR3 has 11 amino acids. The CDR3 DNA reads TGTGCCAGCAGGCCGGAGGGCCTCCAGTATTTT. It codes for CASRPEGLQYF.

J is TRBJ1-2 and V is TRBV7-8; no definite D call. The length of the CDR3 is 16 residues. Germline CDR1 SGHVS, CDR2 FQNEAQ. The V gene lost 5 bases and the J gene lost 8 bases, with 24 bases spanning the gap. The CDR3: CASSPILVRVAYGYTF. Written as DNA, the CDR3 is TGTGCCAGCAGCCCCATCCTGGTGAGGGTAGCCTACGGCTACACCTTC.

This chain's CDR3 is CASRSEGPYNEQFF. CDR3 in DNA: TGCGCCAGCAGGTCGGAGGGACCCTACAATGAGCAGTTCTTC. This chain joins TRBV5-1 and TRBJ2-1; tentatively, D is TRBD2 (6 bases). Trimming pared 5 bases from V and 2 bases from J, leaving 11 bases between. CDR3 size: 14 residues. The germline V gene has CDR1 SGHRS and CDR2 YFSETQ.

This sequence joins TRBV11-2 and TRBJ1-2; D not resolved. This CDR3 is 14 amino acids long. V gave up 1 base and J gave up 8 bases, with 14 bases separating them. CDR1 and CDR2 from the germline V gene are SGHAT and FQNNGV. The CDR3 DNA follows: TGTGCCAGCAGCTTAGCCCCCCGGAAGGAGGGCTACACCTTC. This translates into CASSLAPRKEGYTF.

This clone was found a few times. V and J are TRBV7-9 and TRBJ2-7; D is perhaps TRBD1 or TRBD2 (5 bases each). Trimming left V 0 bases short and J 8 bases short, with 20 bases between. The germline CDR1 and CDR2 sequences are SEHNR and FQNEAQ (reference sequence). The CDR3 is made up of 16 amino acids. CDR3 DNA sequence: TGTGCCAGCAGCTTAGCGGTTGGGACGGAAAGCCTAAAGCAGTACTTC. It codes for CASSLAVGTESLKQYF.

V usage is TRBV5-1 and J usage is TRBJ2-7; 7 bases line up with TRBD1. This CDR3 is built from 13 residues. From germline, CDR1 is SGHRS and CDR2 YFSETQ. After removal of 3 bases from V and 7 bases from J, the junction contained 7 bases not matched to a gene. The CDR3 loop reads CASSSRQGTEQYF. CDR3 nucleotide sequence: TGCGCCAGCAGCTCCCGACAGGGTACAGAGCAGTACTTC.

The J gene is TRBJ1-1, the V gene TRBV6-5; D is unclear. In germline, CDR1 is MNHEY, CDR2 SVGAGI. CDR3 size: 14 residues. Between the trimmed V and J ends, which lost 0 bases and 7 bases, there was a span of 12 bases. Written as DNA, the CDR3 is TGTGCCAGCAGTTACTCGAAGGACCGGGGTGAAGCTTTCTTT. Its protein product is CASSYSKDRGEAFF.

Only a few counts were recorded for this clone. This chain connects TRBV27 to TRBJ1-5, with D perhaps matching TRBD1 (5 bases). The CDR3 is 16 residues long. The V gene's germline CDR1 is MNHEY and CDR2 SMNVEV (reference sequence). V was clipped by 5 bases and J by 6 bases, with 20 bases between them. CDR3 protein: CASSLSGRVGSQPQHF. CDR3 in DNA: TGTGCCAGCAGTCTTTCGGGCAGGGTCGGGAGTCAGCCCCAGCATTTT.

This clone has just a few counts. This same CDR3 is encoded by further DNA sequences in the sample. The genes are TRBV19 and TRBJ1-1; D call uncertain. Germline V gives CDR1 LNHDA, CDR2 SQIVND (reference sequence). Trimming left V 5 bases short and J 2 bases short, with 9 bases between. This CDR3 spans 13 amino acids. The CDR3 reads CASSATVNTEAFF. CDR3 nucleotide sequence: TGTGCCAGTAGTGCTACAGTAAACACTGAAGCTTTCTTT. The whole variable domain, remainder taken from reference TRBV19 and TRBJ1-1, is DGGITQSPKYLFRKEGQNVTLSCEQNLNHDAMYWYRQDPGQGLRLIYYSQIVNDFQKGDIAEGYSVSREKKESFPLTVTSAQKNPTAFYLCASSATVNTEAFFGQGTRLTVV.

The chain carries TRBV6-5 and TRBJ2-5, with TRBD2 as a possible D gene (5 bases). This CDR3 has 13 residues. Germline V lookup: CDR1 MNHEY, CDR2 SVGAGI. Between the trimmed V and J ends, which lost 4 bases and 3 bases, there was a span of 9 bases. The CDR3 protein is CASSSDWKETQYF. CDR3 DNA sequence: TGTGCCAGCAGTTCGGACTGGAAAGAGACCCAGTACTTC.